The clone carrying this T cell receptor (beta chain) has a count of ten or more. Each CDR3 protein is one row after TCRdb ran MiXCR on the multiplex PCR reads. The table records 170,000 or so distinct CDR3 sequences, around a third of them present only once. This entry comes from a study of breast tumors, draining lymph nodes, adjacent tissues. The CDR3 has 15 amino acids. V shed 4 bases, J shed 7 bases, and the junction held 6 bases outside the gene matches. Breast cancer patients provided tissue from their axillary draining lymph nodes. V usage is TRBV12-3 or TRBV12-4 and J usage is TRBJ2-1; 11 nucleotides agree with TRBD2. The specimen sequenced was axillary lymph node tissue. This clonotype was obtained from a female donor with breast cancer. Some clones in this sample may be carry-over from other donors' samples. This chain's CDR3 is CASSYSGGAGNEQFF. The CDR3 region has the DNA TGTGCCAGCAGTTATAGCGGGGGGGCGGGTAATGAGCAGTTCTTC.